A selection of T cell receptor beta chains follows, all from one sample in a study of T cells in Graves' hyperthyroidism and ophthalmopathy. Using its own MiXCR run on the multiplex PCR reads, TCRdb lists one record per CDR3 protein. The sample holds 250,000 to 300,000 distinct CDR3 sequences, approximately 15% seen once. The specimen was blood. Receptors originate from a woman aged 55-75 years with Graves' ophthalmopathy. CDR3s include the opening cysteine and the closing phenylalanine or tryptophan. A D gene is named only where the DNA matches it firmly. The size of a clone is reported for some rows only, either as once, few or many, or as a class for expanded clones.

d_call	v_call	j_call	clone_size	cdr3_nt	cdr3_aa
TRBD1	TRBV6-1	TRBJ2-7	many	TGTGCCAGCAGGAGACAGGGGGCGAAATTTTACGAGCAGTACTTC	CASRRQGAKFYEQYF
.	TRBV30	TRBJ2-1	few	TGTGCCTGGAGTGTAAGCGGGTGGGCTGAGCAGTTCTTC	CAWSVSGWAEQFF
TRBD1	TRBV4-2	TRBJ2-1	few	TGTGCCAGCAGCCAAGTGGGTCAGGGGGCTGAGCAGTTCTTC	CASSQVGQGAEQFF
TRBD1	TRBV30	TRBJ1-3	few	TGTGCCTCCACCGGGACAGGGGGTTCTGGAGGAAACACCATATATTTT	CASTGTGGSGGNTIYF
.	TRBV2	TRBJ1-5	.	TGTGCCAGCAGTGTGGAGGCTCGGCCCCAGCATTTT	CASSVEARPQHF
.	TRBV28	TRBJ2-1	many	TGTGCCAGCAGCCTTGGGACGGTAATTTCCAATGAGCAGTTCTTC	CASSLGTVISNEQFF
TRBD1	TRBV4-3	TRBJ1-1	few	TGCGCCAGCAGCCAACGGACAGGGGGCTGGAACACTGAAGCTTTCTTT	CASSQRTGGWNTEAFF
.	TRBV19	TRBJ1-1	.	TGTGCCAGTCTAGGCGTTCTTGAAGCTTTCTTT	CASLGVLEAFF
.	TRBV20-1	TRBJ2-2	few	TGCAGTGCTAGACCCCCCCAGGGGGGACGGGAGCTGTTTTTT	CSARPPQGGRELFF
.	TRBV28	TRBJ2-4	.	TGTGCCAGCAGTTTAGAGGGATCCAAAAACATTCAGTACTTC	CASSLEGSKNIQYF
.	TRBV2	TRBJ1-1	many	TGTGCCAGCAGTGTGATGGGAGGGAACACTGAAGCTTTCTTT	CASSVMGGNTEAFF
TRBD2	TRBV5-1	TRBJ2-1	.	TGCGCCAGCAGCTTCAAAACTAGCGGGTTATACAATGAGCAGTTCTTC	CASSFKTSGLYNEQFF
TRBD2	TRBV6-1	TRBJ2-1	.	TGTGCCAGCAGTGACGCGGAAAGCGGGGGCAATGAGCAGTTCTTC	CASSDAESGGNEQFF
.	TRBV27	TRBJ2-1	many	TGTGCCAGCAGTTTATCCGGGAATCCCTACAATGAGCAGTTCTTC	CASSLSGNPYNEQFF
.	TRBV10-2	TRBJ1-2	few	TGCGCCAGCAGTGAGACGGACAGAGCTAACTATGGCTACACCTTC	CASSETDRANYGYTF
TRBD1	TRBV6-1	TRBJ1-2	many	TGTGCCAGCACTTCAGGGGGCTCCAACTATGGCTACACCTTC	CASTSGGSNYGYTF
.	TRBV2	TRBJ2-5	many	TGTGCCAGCAGGGTGGGGCCGGGAGCCCAAGAGACCCAGTACTTC	CASRVGPGAQETQYF
TRBD1	TRBV6-2/TRBV6-3	TRBJ2-1	many	TGTGCCAGCAGTTACTCGACAGGGGAAGTCTCCTACAATGAGCAGTTCTTC	CASSYSTGEVSYNEQFF
TRBD1	TRBV6-1	TRBJ1-2	.	TGTGCCAGCAGTATCGGGACAGGGAACGTCTTTGGAACACGGAGGGATGACTACACCTTC	CASSIGTGNVFGTRRDDYTF
.	TRBV20-1	TRBJ2-7	few	TGCAGTGCTCAAGGTGACTACGAGCAGTACTTC	CSAQGDYEQYF
.	TRBV20-1	TRBJ1-3	many	TGCAGTGCTAGAGCCCCTGAACGTGGAAACACCATATATTTT	CSARAPERGNTIYF
.	TRBV6-6	TRBJ1-2	many	TGTGCCAGCAGTTACTCGACTATGGGATACTATGGCTACACCTTC	CASSYSTMGYYGYTF
TRBD2	TRBV12-3/TRBV12-4	TRBJ2-1	many	TGTGCTAGCACGATTAGCGGGGGGGCAGAGGATGAGCAGTTCTTC	CASTISGGAEDEQFF
TRBD2	TRBV7-2	TRBJ2-7	few	TGTGCCAGCAGCTTAGACCAGACTAGCGGGGGAACCTACGAGCAGTACTTC	CASSLDQTSGGTYEQYF
.	TRBV14	TRBJ2-1	few	TGTGCCAGCAGCCAGTTAGAGCGCGTGAATGAGCAGTTCTTC	CASSQLERVNEQFF
.	TRBV4-1	TRBJ2-3	many	TGCGCCAGCAGCCCCGTCGGGGGAGCCACAGATACGCAGTATTTT	CASSPVGGATDTQYF
.	TRBV29-1	TRBJ2-7	.	TGCAGCGTTGAGACAGAAGACGAGCAGTACTTC	CSVETEDEQYF
.	TRBV19	TRBJ1-5	many	TGTGCCAGTAGTATCGGAACCTCCCGGAGGGATCAGCCCCAGCATTTT	CASSIGTSRRDQPQHF
.	TRBV4-1	TRBJ1-1	few	TGCGCCAGCAGCCAAGATTATCGGGGTGTGGCTTTCTTT	CASSQDYRGVAFF
TRBD1	TRBV20-1	TRBJ2-1	many	TGCAGTGCTAGTACCCTGAGGGACAGTGAGCAGTTCTTC	CSASTLRDSEQFF
TRBD1	TRBV12-3/TRBV12-4	TRBJ2-2	.	TGTGCCAGCAGAAAACCGGGACAGGGGGACAACACCGGGGAGCTGTTTTTT	CASRKPGQGDNTGELFF
TRBD1	TRBV7-6	TRBJ2-3	few	TGTGCCAGCAGCCGGGGACAGGTCACAGATACGCAGTATTTT	CASSRGQVTDTQYF
TRBD2	TRBV9	TRBJ2-1	few	TGTGCCAGCAGCGCCGGGACTAGCGGGGGTTACAATGAGCAGTTCTTC	CASSAGTSGGYNEQFF
.	TRBV5-1	TRBJ1-3	.	TGCGCCAGCAGCTTGGACGTGGGAAACACCATATATTTT	CASSLDVGNTIYF
.	TRBV6-1	TRBJ1-1	many	TGTGCCAGCACTCGAACGGGGCACTCGAACACTGAAGCTTTCTTT	CASTRTGHSNTEAFF
TRBD1	TRBV6-2/TRBV6-3	TRBJ2-1	many	TGTGCCAGCAGTCAACGGACAGGGTGGGCCAATGAGCAGTTCTTC	CASSQRTGWANEQFF
TRBD1	TRBV15	TRBJ1-2	many	TGTGCCACCAGCAGAGATCCGGGACAGGGAGGTGGCTACACCTTC	CATSRDPGQGGGYTF
TRBD1	TRBV27	TRBJ1-5	.	TGTGCCAGCAGTTTCCGAGGGGGCCAGAAGCCCCAGCATTTT	CASSFRGGQKPQHF
TRBD1	TRBV12-3/TRBV12-4	TRBJ1-3	many	TGTGCCAGCAGCCAAACGACAGGGTCCTCTGGAAACACCATATATTTT	CASSQTTGSSGNTIYF
.	TRBV6-2/TRBV6-3	TRBJ2-7	few	TGTGCCAGCAGTTACGGACTTGGGGAATACGAGCAGTACTTC	CASSYGLGEYEQYF
.	TRBV7-6	TRBJ2-7	few	TGTGCCAGCAGCTTAGAGGGGACGGAGACCTACGAGCAGTACTTC	CASSLEGTETYEQYF
TRBD1	TRBV5-1	TRBJ2-2	few	TGCGCCAGCACCAGACAGGGGGACACCGGGGAGCTGTTTTTT	CASTRQGDTGELFF
TRBD1	TRBV28	TRBJ2-7	many	TGTGCCAGCAACGACAGGGCCTACGAGCAGTACTTC	CASNDRAYEQYF